The clone carrying this TCR beta chain was observed a single time. The antigen is undetermined. This could be a read error, since a much larger clone is one nucleotide away. The data originate from a study of blood T cells in healthy people across ages. Study-level findings and limits: Roughly linearly, TCR beta diversity per million T cells fell as age increased.

The CDR3 loop spans 14 amino acids. A second PCR, run for roughly 6 to 11 cycles, used a sample-barcoded 5' primer plus a J-beta primer mix. No fewer than 3 million CDR3-containing paired-end reads came from each sample. TCRdb re-analysed the 5' RACE reads in MiXCR, keeping a single row per CDR3 protein. This sample yields 1.5 million to 2 million distinct CDR3 sequences, of which roughly two fifths are seen a single time; more than 20% belongs to the top ten. The genes are TRBV12-3 or TRBV12-4 and TRBJ2-1, with a possible D match to TRBD2 (7 bases). Sequencing was performed on blood. The clonotype comes from a human donor in good health. The CDR3 loop is CASSFSGGYNEQVF. In DNA, the CDR3 is TGTGCCAGCAGTTTTTCGGGGGGCTACAATGAGCAGGTCTTC.